Below, one T cell receptor (beta chain) is given with its context. These data belong to a study of blood T cell repertoires in COVID-19. As for the study in general: Acute and convalescent COVID-19 specimens originated in the United States, Italy and Spain.

The V and J ends lost 4 bases and 3 bases, in that order; junction bases with no gene match: 7. This CDR3 is built from 16 residues. CDR1 and CDR2 from the germline V gene are MNHNS and SASEGT. Produced via immunoSEQ multiplex PCR; TCRdb's table is partial and in-frame only. The table shows roughly 100,000 clones, with about 76% occurring only once. The clonotype was recovered from a woman aged 65 to 85 with acute or convalescent COVID-19. The chain employs TRBV6-1 and TRBJ1-3, with 9 nucleotides matching TRBD1. Sequenced input: peripheral blood. Here the CDR3 DNA reads TGTGCCAGCAGTGTGAGACAGGGGGGTAGTGGAAACACCATATATTTT. Protein sequence: CASSVRQGGSGNTIYF.